The rows below give T cell receptor beta chains drawn from one sample of a study of cytomegalovirus exposure and HLA in healthy donors. Assay: immunoSEQ multiplex PCR; the TCRdb copy retains only in-frame clones and omits some. The data hold approximately 130,000 clones, with 60% to 80% observed a single time. Sequences were obtained from PBMCs. These receptors were obtained from a man in his forties or fifties in good health and CMV-seronegative. Both conserved end residues are part of each CDR3. The D gene is left open where the match is weak. Not all rows give a size; the values are once, few, many and, for expanded clones, a class.

DNA	CDR3	D	J	V	size
TGTGCCAGCTCAACCGCCTTAGGGGAACAGGCCATAGCCACCTTC	CASSTALGEQAIATF	-	TRBJ1-2	TRBV18	few
TGTGCCAGCCACGACTCGCGGAGCCCGTCAAGTGAGCAGTACTTC	CASHDSRSPSSEQYF	-	TRBJ2-7	TRBV28	once
TGCAGCGTTGACGAGGAGGCCTATGGCTACACCTTC	CSVDEEAYGYTF	-	TRBJ1-2	TRBV29-1	-
TGCGCCAGCAGCCAAGATGTACGGGGGTCCGGGGCCAACGTCCTGACTTTC	CASSQDVRGSGANVLTF	-	TRBJ2-6	TRBV4-1	few
TGTGCCAGTAGTATCACGTCCGCGGGAGCCTCCAATGAGCAGTTCTTC	CASSITSAGASNEQFF	TRBD2	TRBJ2-1	TRBV19	-
TGTGCCAGCAGAAGGACTAGCGGGGGCAGATACGAGCAGTACTTC	CASRRTSGGRYEQYF	TRBD2	TRBJ2-7	TRBV27	-
TGCAGCGGGGGGCGGGCCGACACCGGGGAGCTGTTTTTT	CSGGRADTGELFF	-	TRBJ2-2	TRBV29-1	few
TGTGCCAGCAGGGTACAGGGGAGAGACGGAAACACCATATATTTT	CASRVQGRDGNTIYF	TRBD1	TRBJ1-3	TRBV6-6	many
TGTGCCAGCACACTGTTGGGAGGGAGCAATCAGCCCCAGCATTTT	CASTLLGGSNQPQHF	-	TRBJ1-5	TRBV2	-
TGCGCCAGCAGCTTGGAAGCACAGGGAATATACAATGAGCAGTTCTTC	CASSLEAQGIYNEQFF	-	TRBJ2-1	TRBV5-1	-
TGTGCCAGCAGCTTAGGAACCATTCTATCTAGCACAGATACGCAGTATTTT	CASSLGTILSSTDTQYF	-	TRBJ2-3	TRBV13	-
TGTGCCAGCAGTCCGAGTGAAAACATTCAGTACTTC	CASSPSENIQYF	-	TRBJ2-4	TRBV6-6	-
TGTGCCAGCAGCTTTTTCCCAGGGGGAGGAGAGACCCAGTACTTC	CASSFFPGGGETQYF	-	TRBJ2-5	TRBV7-9	-
TGTGCCAGCAGAGAGTACAATGAGCAGTTCTTC	CASREYNEQFF	-	TRBJ2-1	TRBV2	-
TGTGCCAGCAGACCCCTAGCGGGAGGAACAGATACGCAGTATTTT	CASRPLAGGTDTQYF	TRBD2	TRBJ2-3	TRBV6-5	-
TGTGCCAGCTCTAGTACCGCCTACGAGCAGTACTTC	CASSSTAYEQYF	-	TRBJ2-7	TRBV6-6	-
TGTGCCAGCAGTTTCCACGGACAGGGGAACGAGCAGTACTTC	CASSFHGQGNEQYF	TRBD1	TRBJ2-7	TRBV27	-
TGCAGCGTTGGAGGGACAGGCTATGGCTACACCTTC	CSVGGTGYGYTF	TRBD1	TRBJ1-2	TRBV29-1	-
TGTGCCATCAGTGAGTTGTCCCCCCTGGAGCAGTACTTC	CAISELSPLEQYF	-	TRBJ2-7	TRBV10-3	few
TGTGCCAGCAACAGAGGGGCTAGCGGGACTCTTTACGAGCAGTACTTC	CASNRGASGTLYEQYF	TRBD2	TRBJ2-7	TRBV11-2	-
TGTGCCAGCAGTGAAGGGTTATCGGGGGTCCAAGAGACCCAGTACTTC	CASSEGLSGVQETQYF	-	TRBJ2-5	TRBV6-1	-
TGCGCCAGCAGCCTAGGGACAGGGGGCTATAATGAAAAACTGTTTTTT	CASSLGTGGYNEKLFF	TRBD1	TRBJ1-4	TRBV5-1	-
TGTGCCAGCATCCGTAGCGGGAGGGCCGAAGAGACCCAGTACTTC	CASIRSGRAEETQYF	TRBD2	TRBJ2-5	TRBV28	-
TGCAGCGCTGGACTAGCGGACCTCGGCGAGCAGTACTTC	CSAGLADLGEQYF	TRBD2	TRBJ2-7	TRBV29-1	few
TGTGCCAGCAGGAACCGGGACAGGGGGACAGAAGCTTTCTTT	CASRNRDRGTEAFF	TRBD1	TRBJ1-1	TRBV5-4	-
TGTGCCAGCAGTGGGGTTAGGGGGCTTACAGATACGCAGTATTTT	CASSGVRGLTDTQYF	TRBD1	TRBJ2-3	TRBV6-1	-
TGTGCCAGCAGTTACTCTGGGCTCAAGACTGAAGCTTTCTTT	CASSYSGLKTEAFF	-	TRBJ1-1	TRBV6-5	-
TGTGCCAGCAGCTTACAGACTAGCGGGAGGATCCGGGATACGCAGTATTTT	CASSLQTSGRIRDTQYF	TRBD2	TRBJ2-3	TRBV11-2	-
TGTGCCAGCAGCCAAGGGGCGGGCGGGGTACGTAGGACAGATACGCAGTATTTT	CASSQGAGGVRRTDTQYF	-	TRBJ2-3	TRBV4-2	-
TGTGCCATCGGGGAACAGGGGCGAGGGTCCTACGAGCAGTACTTC	CAIGEQGRGSYEQYF	TRBD1	TRBJ2-7	TRBV6-5	-
TGTGCCACCCGACTAGCAGAAAGGGGCGAGCAGTACTTC	CATRLAERGEQYF	TRBD2	TRBJ2-7	TRBV27	once
TGTGCCATCAGTGCAGAGGACTCTCCTGTGGGCTACACCTTC	CAISAEDSPVGYTF	-	TRBJ1-2	TRBV10-3	-